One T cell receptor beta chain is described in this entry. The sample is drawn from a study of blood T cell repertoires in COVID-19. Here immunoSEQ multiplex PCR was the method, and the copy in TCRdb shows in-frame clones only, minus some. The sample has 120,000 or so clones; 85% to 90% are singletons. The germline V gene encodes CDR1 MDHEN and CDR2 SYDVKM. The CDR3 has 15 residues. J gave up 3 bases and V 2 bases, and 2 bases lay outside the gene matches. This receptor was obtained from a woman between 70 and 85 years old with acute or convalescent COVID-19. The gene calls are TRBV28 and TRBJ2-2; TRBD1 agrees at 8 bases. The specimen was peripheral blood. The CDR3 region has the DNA TGTGCCAGCAGTTTACCAGGGGGCCACACCGGGGAGCTGTTTTTT. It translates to CASSLPGGHTGELFF.